The rows below give T cell receptor beta chains drawn from one sample of a study of shared clonotypes between healthy human individuals. The protocol was immunoSEQ multiplex PCR, while the TCRdb copy is restricted to in-frame clones and leaves out a portion. The sample records around 1.4 million clones, around 98.5% being singletons. What was sequenced was naive CD4+ T cells sorted from blood. The origin of the receptors is a man younger than 45 in good health. The CDR3 runs from the conserved cysteine through the conserved F or W. D genes are given only for firm matches. Size is omitted from some rows. Given values are once, few, many or a class for expanded clones.

cdr3_aa | cdr3_nt | d_call | clone_size | j_call | v_call
CASSPIGQGAVGELFF | TGTGCCAGCAGTCCCATCGGACAGGGGGCAGTCGGGGAGCTGTTTTTT | TRBD1 | - | TRBJ2-2 | TRBV28
CASRGLAGAGDTQYF | TGTGCCAGCAGGGGACTAGCGGGAGCTGGAGATACGCAGTATTTT | TRBD2 | once | TRBJ2-3 | TRBV2
CASSPGTGVYYEQYF | TGTGCCAGCAGCCCCGGGACAGGGGTTTACTACGAGCAGTACTTC | TRBD1 | once | TRBJ2-7 | TRBV7-9
CANLTGNRGYTF | TGTGCCAATCTTACAGGGAATCGTGGCTACACCTTC | - | - | TRBJ1-2 | TRBV2
CASSPLATVVSDEQYF | TGTGCCAGCTCACCGCTGGCTACGGTGGTTTCGGACGAGCAGTACTTC | - | - | TRBJ2-7 | TRBV18
CASSEMGGQGSYEQYF | TGTGCCAGCAGTGAAATGGGGGGACAGGGTTCCTACGAGCAGTACTTC | TRBD1 | once | TRBJ2-7 | TRBV6-1
CASSPWGASDTQYF | TGTGCCAGCTCACCATGGGGGGCTTCAGATACGCAGTATTTT | - | - | TRBJ2-3 | TRBV18
CASSLELAGASVGYEQYF | TGTGCCAGCAGCTTAGAACTAGCGGGAGCTTCGGTAGGCTACGAGCAGTACTTC | TRBD2 | - | TRBJ2-7 | TRBV7-2
CASSEAPTAVYGYTF | TGTGCCAGCAGTGAAGCGCCTACTGCGGTGTATGGCTACACCTTC | - | - | TRBJ1-2 | TRBV6-1
CASSPRGTFNTGELFF | TGTGCCAGCAGCCCCAGAGGGACTTTTAACACCGGGGAGCTGTTTTTT | - | - | TRBJ2-2 | TRBV7-2
CASSVGRDTQYF | TGTGCCAGCAGCGTAGGGCGGGATACGCAGTATTTT | - | once | TRBJ2-3 | TRBV9
CASSVAGAAYEQYF | TGCGCCAGCAGCGTAGCGGGGGCCGCCTACGAGCAGTACTTC | TRBD2 | - | TRBJ2-7 | TRBV10-1
CASSPPFGYNEQFF | TGCGCCAGCAGCCCTCCTTTTGGTTACAATGAGCAGTTCTTC | - | - | TRBJ2-1 | TRBV5-1
CASSLAVTTYNEQFF | TGTGCCAGCAGCTTAGCGGTTACTACCTACAATGAGCAGTTCTTC | - | - | TRBJ2-1 | TRBV7-3
CASPTRDRFFTGANVLTF | TGTGCCAGCCCAACCAGAGACAGGTTCTTCACTGGGGCCAACGTCCTGACTTTC | - | - | TRBJ2-6 | TRBV18
CASTGDRLSRANVLTF | TGTGCCAGCACCGGGGACAGGCTGTCAAGGGCCAACGTCCTGACTTTC | TRBD1 | - | TRBJ2-6 | TRBV27
CSASAIEQYF | TGCAGTGCTAGTGCGATCGAGCAGTACTTC | - | once | TRBJ2-7 | TRBV20-1
CASSGTVGFYEQYF | TGTGCCAGTTCCGGGACAGTGGGGTTCTACGAGCAGTACTTC | TRBD1 | - | TRBJ2-7 | TRBV6-1
CASSFIAGGPVNEQFF | TGTGCCAGCAGTTTCATAGCGGGAGGGCCAGTCAATGAGCAGTTCTTC | TRBD2 | - | TRBJ2-1 | TRBV2
CASSLRGSRDTQYF | TGTGCCAGCAGCTTGAGGGGGAGTCGAGATACGCAGTATTTT | - | - | TRBJ2-3 | TRBV5-4
CASRGTGHDEQFF | TGTGCCAGCAGAGGCACGGGGCACGATGAGCAGTTCTTC | - | - | TRBJ2-1 | TRBV6-1
CASSSLAGVGTYEQYF | TGTGCCAGCAGTTCCCTAGCGGGAGTAGGAACCTACGAGCAGTACTTC | TRBD2 | - | TRBJ2-7 | TRBV28
CASSLGPAGVNGELFF | TGTGCCAGCAGCTTAGGGCCAGCGGGAGTAAACGGGGAGCTGTTTTTT | TRBD2 | once | TRBJ2-2 | TRBV7-7
CASSDSGETQYF | TGTGCCAGCAGTGACTCGGGGGAGACCCAGTACTTC | - | - | TRBJ2-5 | TRBV6-4
CASAHPDTHGYTF | TGTGCCAGCGCTCATCCCGACACCCATGGCTACACCTTC | - | - | TRBJ1-2 | TRBV7-9
CASSLGLNTGELFF | TGCGCCAGCAGCTTAGGATTAAACACCGGGGAGCTGTTTTTT | - | - | TRBJ2-2 | TRBV5-1
CASSETGGSTEAFF | TGTGCCAGCAGCGAGACAGGGGGGAGCACTGAAGCTTTCTTT | TRBD1 | - | TRBJ1-1 | TRBV9
CASSPGSWGGDNEQFF | TGTGCCAGCAGCCCCGGTTCCTGGGGGGGAGATAATGAGCAGTTCTTC | TRBD2 | - | TRBJ2-1 | TRBV11-3